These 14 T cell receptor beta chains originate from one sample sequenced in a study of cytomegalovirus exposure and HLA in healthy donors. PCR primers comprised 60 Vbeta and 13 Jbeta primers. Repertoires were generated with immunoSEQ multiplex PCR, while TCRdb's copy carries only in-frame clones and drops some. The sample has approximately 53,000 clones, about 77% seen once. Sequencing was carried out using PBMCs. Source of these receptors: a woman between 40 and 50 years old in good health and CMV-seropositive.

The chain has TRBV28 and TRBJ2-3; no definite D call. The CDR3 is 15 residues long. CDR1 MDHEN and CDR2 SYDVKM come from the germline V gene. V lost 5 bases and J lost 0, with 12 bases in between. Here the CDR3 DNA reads TGTGCCAGCAGTCGTTCGTCTCCTAGCACAGATACGCAGTATTTT. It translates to CASSRSSPSTDTQYF. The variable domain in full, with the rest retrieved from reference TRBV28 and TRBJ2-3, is DVKVTQSSRYLVKRTGEKVFLECVQDMDHENMFWYRQDPGLGLRLIYFSYDVKMKEKGDIPEGYSVSREKKERFSLILESASTNQTSMYLCASSRSSPSTDTQYFGPGTRLTVL.

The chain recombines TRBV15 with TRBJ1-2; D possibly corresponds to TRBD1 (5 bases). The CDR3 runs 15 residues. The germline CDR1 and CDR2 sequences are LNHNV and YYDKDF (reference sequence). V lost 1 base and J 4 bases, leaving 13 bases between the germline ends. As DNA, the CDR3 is TGTGCCACCAGCAGAGTCGGGCAGGGCACCTATGGCTACACCTTC. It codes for CATSRVGQGTYGYTF. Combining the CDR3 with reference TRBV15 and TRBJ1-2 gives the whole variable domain DAMVIQNPRYQVTQFGKPVTLSCSQTLNHNVMYWYQQKSSQAPKLLFHYYDKDFNNEADTPDNFQSRRPNTSFCFLDIRSPGLGDTAMYLCATSRVGQGTYGYTFGSGTRLTVV.

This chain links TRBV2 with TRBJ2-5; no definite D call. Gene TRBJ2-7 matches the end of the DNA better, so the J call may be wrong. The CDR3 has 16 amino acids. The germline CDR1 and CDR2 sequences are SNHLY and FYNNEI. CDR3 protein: CASSDPGRLSSYEQYF. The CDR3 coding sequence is TGTGCCAGCAGTGATCCCGGCAGGTTGAGCTCCTACGAGCAGTACTTC.

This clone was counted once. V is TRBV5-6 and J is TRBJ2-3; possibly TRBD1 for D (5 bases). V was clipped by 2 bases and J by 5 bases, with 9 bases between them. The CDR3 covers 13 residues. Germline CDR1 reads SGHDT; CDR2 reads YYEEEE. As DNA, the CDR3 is TGTGCCAGCAGCTTACAGGATCGAGATACGCAGTATTTT. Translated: CASSLQDRDTQYF.

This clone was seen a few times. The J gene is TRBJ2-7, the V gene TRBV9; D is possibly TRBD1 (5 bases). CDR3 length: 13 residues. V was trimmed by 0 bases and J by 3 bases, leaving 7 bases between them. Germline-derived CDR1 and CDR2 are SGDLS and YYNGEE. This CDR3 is CASSVGQFYEQYF. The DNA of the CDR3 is TGTGCCAGCAGCGTAGGACAGTTCTACGAGCAGTACTTC. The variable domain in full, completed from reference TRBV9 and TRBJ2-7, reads DSGVTQTPKHLITATGQRVTLRCSPRSGDLSVYWYQQSLDQGLQFLIQYYNGEERAKGNILERFSAQQFPDLHSELNLSSLELGDSALYFCASSVGQFYEQYFGPGTRLTVT.

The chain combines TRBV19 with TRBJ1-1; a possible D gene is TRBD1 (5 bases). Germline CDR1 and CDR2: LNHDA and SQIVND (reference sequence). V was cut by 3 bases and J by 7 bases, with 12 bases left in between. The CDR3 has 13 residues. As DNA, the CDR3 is TGTGCCAGTAGTATCCTTCAGGGTTATGAAGCTTTCTTT. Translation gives CASSILQGYEAFF. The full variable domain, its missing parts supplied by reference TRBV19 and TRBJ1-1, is DGGITQSPKYLFRKEGQNVTLSCEQNLNHDAMYWYRQDPGQGLRLIYYSQIVNDFQKGDIAEGYSVSREKKESFPLTVTSAQKNPTAFYLCASSILQGYEAFFGQGTRLTVV.

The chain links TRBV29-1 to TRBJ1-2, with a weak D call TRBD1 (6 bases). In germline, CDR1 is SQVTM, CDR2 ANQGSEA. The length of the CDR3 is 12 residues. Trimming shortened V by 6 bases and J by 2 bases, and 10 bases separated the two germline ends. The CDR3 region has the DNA TGCAGCGTCGGGGGGCAGAACTATGGCTACACCTTC. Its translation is CSVGGQNYGYTF.

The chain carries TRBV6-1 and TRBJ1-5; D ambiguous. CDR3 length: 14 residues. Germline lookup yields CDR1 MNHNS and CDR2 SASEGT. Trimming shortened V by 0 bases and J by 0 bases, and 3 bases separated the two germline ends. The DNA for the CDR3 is TGTGCCAGCAGTGAAGCTAATAGCAATCAGCCCCAGCATTTT. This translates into CASSEANSNQPQHF.

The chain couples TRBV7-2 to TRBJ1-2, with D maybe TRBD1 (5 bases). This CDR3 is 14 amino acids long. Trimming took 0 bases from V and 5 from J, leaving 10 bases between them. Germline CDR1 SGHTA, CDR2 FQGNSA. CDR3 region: CASSLAGVGYGYTF. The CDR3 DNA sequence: TGTGCCAGCAGCTTAGCAGGGGTGGGATATGGCTACACCTTC. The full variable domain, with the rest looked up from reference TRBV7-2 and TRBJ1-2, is GAGVSQSPSNKVTEKGKDVELRCDPISGHTALYWYRQSLGQGLEFLIYFQGNSAPDKSGLPSDRFSAERTGGSVSTLTIQRTQQEDSAVYLCASSLAGVGYGYTFGSGTRLTVV.

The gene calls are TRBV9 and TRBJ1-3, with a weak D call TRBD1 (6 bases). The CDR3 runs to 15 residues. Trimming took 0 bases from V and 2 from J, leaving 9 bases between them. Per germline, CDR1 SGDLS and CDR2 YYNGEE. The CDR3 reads CASSVGQGTGNTIYF. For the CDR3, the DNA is TGTGCCAGCAGCGTAGGGCAGGGGACTGGAAACACCATATATTTT. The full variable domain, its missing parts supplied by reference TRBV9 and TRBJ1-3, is DSGVTQTPKHLITATGQRVTLRCSPRSGDLSVYWYQQSLDQGLQFLIQYYNGEERAKGNILERFSAQQFPDLHSELNLSSLELGDSALYFCASSVGQGTGNTIYFGEGSWLTVV.

Here the CDR3 reads CASSAPGAGGISPLHF. CDR3 bases: TGCGCCAGCAGCGCCCCCGGCGCAGGGGGCATTTCACCCCTCCACTTT. The rearrangement uses TRBV5-1 and TRBJ1-6, with 8 bases that match TRBD1. The CDR3 runs 16 residues. Looked up from germline, CDR1 is SGHRS and CDR2 is YFSETQ. With 4 bases clipped from V and 9 bases from J, the junction kept 12 bases outside the gene matches.

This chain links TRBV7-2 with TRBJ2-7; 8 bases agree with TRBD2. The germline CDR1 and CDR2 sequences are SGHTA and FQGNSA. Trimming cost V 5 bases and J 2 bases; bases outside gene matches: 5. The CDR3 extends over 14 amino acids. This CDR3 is CASSTTSGAYEQYF. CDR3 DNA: TGTGCCAGCAGCACAACTAGCGGAGCCTACGAGCAGTACTTC.

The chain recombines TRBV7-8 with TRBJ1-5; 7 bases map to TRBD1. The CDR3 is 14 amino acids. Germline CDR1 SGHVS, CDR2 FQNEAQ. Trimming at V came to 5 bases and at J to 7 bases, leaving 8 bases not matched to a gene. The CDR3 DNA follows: TGTGCCAGCAGCCCGGACAGGTTTTCGCAGCCCCAGCATTTT. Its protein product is CASSPDRFSQPQHF. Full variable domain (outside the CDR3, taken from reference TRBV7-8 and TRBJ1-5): GAGVSQSPRYKVAKRGQDVALRCDPISGHVSLFWYQQALGQGPEFLTYFQNEAQLDKSGLPSDRFFAERPEGSVSTLKIQRTQQEDSAVYLCASSPDRFSQPQHFGDGTRLSIL.

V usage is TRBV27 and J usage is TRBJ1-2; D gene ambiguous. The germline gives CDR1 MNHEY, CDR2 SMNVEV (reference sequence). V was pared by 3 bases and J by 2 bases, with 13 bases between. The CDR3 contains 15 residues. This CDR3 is CASSFLGSLNYGYTF. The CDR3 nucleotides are TGTGCCAGCAGTTTTTTAGGGAGTCTCAACTATGGCTACACCTTC.